This entry lists 12 T cell receptor beta chains sequenced from one sample in a study of blood T cell repertoires in COVID-19. Only in-frame clones appear in the TCRdb table, and some are missing; sequencing was by immunoSEQ multiplex PCR. The sample records hundreds of thousands of clones, roughly 85% being singletons. The sample comprised peripheral blood. All receptors come from a man in his fifties or sixties with COVID-19, enrolled during active disease.

The gene calls are TRBV2 and TRBJ1-3; 8 bases are a match to TRBD1. The CDR3 runs to 15 residues. The germline gives CDR1 SNHLY, CDR2 FYNNEI. V trimming: 6 bases; J trimming: 2 bases; junction bases outside the gene matches: 6. The CDR3 spells CASSKDRAAGNTIYF. The CDR3 DNA is TGTGCCAGCAGCAAGGACAGGGCGGCTGGAAACACCATATATTTT.

The V gene is TRBV3-1 (or the pseudogene TRBV3-2), the J gene TRBJ1-1; 7 nucleotides agree with TRBD1. Trimming at V came to 4 bases and at J to 2 bases, leaving 4 bases not matched to a gene. This CDR3 region has 14 residues. CDR1 and CDR2 from the germline V gene are LGHDT and YNNKEL (reference sequence). The CDR3 region has the DNA TGTGCCAGCAGCCCCGTAGGGGGCAACACTGAAGCTTTCTTT. It encodes CASSPVGGNTEAFF.

V usage is TRBV7-9 and J usage is TRBJ1-2, with 9 bases matching TRBD1. CDR1 and CDR2 from the germline V gene are SEHNR and FQNEAQ (reference sequence). J gave up 4 bases and V 4 bases, and 7 bases lay outside the gene matches. This CDR3 has 15 amino acids. Here the CDR3 reads CASSYSGTGIYGYTF. DNA of the CDR3: TGTGCCAGCAGCTACTCCGGGACAGGGATCTATGGCTACACCTTC.

The CDR3 coding sequence is TGCGCCAGCAGCCAAGAGACAGATATGAACACTGAAGCTTTCTTT. Translating it yields CASSQETDMNTEAFF. The V and J genes are TRBV4-1 and TRBJ1-1, with D possibly TRBD1 on 5 matching bases. The length of the CDR3 is 15 residues. Germline V gene sequence: CDR1 MGHRA, CDR2 YSYEKL. The V gene lost 0 bases and the J gene lost 0 bases, with 8 bases spanning the gap.

This clone was found once. J is TRBJ2-5 and V is TRBV7-2, with 10 bases fitting TRBD2. The germline V gene has CDR1 SGHTA and CDR2 FQGNSA. The V and J ends lost 2 bases and 1 base, in that order; junction bases with no gene match: 1. The CDR3 runs 15 residues. The CDR3 here is CASSLPSGSQETQYF. CDR3 DNA: TGTGCCAGCAGCTTACCTAGCGGGAGCCAAGAGACCCAGTACTTC.

The rearrangement links TRBV4-1 to TRBJ1-5; D gene ambiguous. V lost 0 bases, J lost 6 bases, and 6 bases lay in between. This CDR3 comprises 13 residues. Germline-derived CDR1 and CDR2 are MGHRA and YSYEKL. In nucleotides, the CDR3 is TGCGCCAGCAGCCAAGATGCGGGTCAGCCCCAGCATTTT. Its translation is CASSQDAGQPQHF.

Worth noting for this clone: Additional DNA sequences in this sample encode the identical CDR3. The rearrangement joins TRBV7-8 to TRBJ2-7, with D hard to call. V was clipped by 0 bases and J by 0 bases, with 6 bases between them. The germline gives CDR1 SGHVS, CDR2 FQNEAQ. The CDR3 covers 14 residues. The CDR3 region is CASSLAGSSYEQYF. CDR3 bases: TGTGCCAGCAGCTTAGCGGGCAGCTCCTACGAGCAGTACTTC.

The chain recombines TRBV18 with TRBJ2-3; D unresolved. The germline V gene encodes CDR1 KGHSH and CDR2 LQKENI. The CDR3 is 16 residues long. Trimming took 3 bases from V and 0 from J, leaving 13 bases between them. The CDR3 bases are TGTGCCAGCTCACCGGAGTCCCTCCTTAGCACAGATACGCAGTATTTT. Translating it yields CASSPESLLSTDTQYF.

This clone was observed a single time. The chain links TRBV10-3 to TRBJ2-3, with D possibly TRBD2 on 6 matching bases. Trimming removed 7 bases at V and 0 bases at J, with 11 bases between. Germline CDR1 is ENHRY and CDR2 is SYGVKD. The CDR3 has 14 residues. In DNA form, the CDR3 reads TGTGCCATCAACCCGGGACTTAGCACAGATACGCAGTATTTT. It encodes CAINPGLSTDTQYF.

The rearrangement links TRBV27 to TRBJ2-3; TRBD1 aligns across 9 bases. V trimming: 3 bases; J trimming: 7 bases; junction bases outside the gene matches: 11. The CDR3 covers 16 residues. The germline V gene has CDR1 MNHEY and CDR2 SMNVEV (reference sequence). The CDR3 region is CASSLVAGTGWNTQYF. DNA for the CDR3: TGTGCCAGCAGTTTGGTGGCCGGGACAGGGTGGAATACGCAGTATTTT.

The V and J genes are TRBV30 and TRBJ2-2, with TRBD2 matching over 14 bases. The CDR3 contains 17 residues. V was pared by 3 bases and J by 0 bases, with 3 bases of the junction left unmatched. Germline lookup yields CDR1 GTSNPN and CDR2 SVGIG (reference sequence). The CDR3 here is CAWRGLAGDSNTGELFF. CDR3 DNA sequence: TGTGCCTGGAGGGGACTAGCGGGGGACTCGAACACCGGGGAGCTGTTTTTT.

The rearrangement uses TRBV7-9 and TRBJ2-1, with 11 bases lining up with TRBD2. V gave up 2 bases and J gave up 5 bases; unmatched junction bases: 11. The germline V gene encodes CDR1 SEHNR and CDR2 FQNEAQ (reference sequence). This CDR3 is built from 18 residues. This chain's CDR3 is CASSLIRASGGSNNEQFF. In DNA form, the CDR3 reads TGTGCCAGCAGCTTAATACGGGCTAGCGGGGGGTCCAACAATGAGCAGTTCTTC. Drawing the rest from reference TRBV7-9 and TRBJ2-1, the complete variable domain is DTGVSQNPRHKITKRGQNVTFRCDPISEHNRLYWYRQTLGQGPEFLTYFQNEAQLEKSRLLSDRFSAERPKGSFSTLEIQRTEQGDSAMYLCASSLIRASGGSNNEQFFGPGTRLTVL.